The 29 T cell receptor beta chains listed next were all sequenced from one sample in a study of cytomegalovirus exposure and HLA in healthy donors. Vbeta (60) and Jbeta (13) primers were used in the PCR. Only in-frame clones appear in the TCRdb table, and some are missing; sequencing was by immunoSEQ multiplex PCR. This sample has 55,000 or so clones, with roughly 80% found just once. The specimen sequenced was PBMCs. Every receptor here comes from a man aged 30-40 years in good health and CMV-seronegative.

CDR3 in amino acids: CASSSDRANEQFF. The CDR3, as DNA: TGCGCCAGCAGCTCGGACAGGGCGAATGAGCAGTTCTTC. The rearrangement links TRBV5-1 to TRBJ2-1; 8 positions match TRBD1. Unmatched junction bases numbered 3, after V lost 3 bases and J lost 7 bases. Looked up from germline, CDR1 is SGHRS and CDR2 is YFSETQ. This CDR3 is 13 amino acids long.

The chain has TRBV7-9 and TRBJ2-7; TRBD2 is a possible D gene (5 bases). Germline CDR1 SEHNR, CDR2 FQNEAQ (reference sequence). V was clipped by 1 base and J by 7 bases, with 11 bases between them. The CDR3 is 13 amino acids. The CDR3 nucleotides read TGTGCCAGCAGCTTAGTGGGCCCGGGAGAGCAGTACTTC. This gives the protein CASSLVGPGEQYF.

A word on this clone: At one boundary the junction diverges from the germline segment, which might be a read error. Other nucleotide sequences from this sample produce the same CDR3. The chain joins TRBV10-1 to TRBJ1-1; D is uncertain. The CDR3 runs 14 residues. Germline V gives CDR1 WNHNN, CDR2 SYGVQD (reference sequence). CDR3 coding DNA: TGCGCCAGCAGCACGGGCGGGTCGAACACTGAGGCTTTCTTT. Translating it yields CASSTGGSNTEAFF.

CDR3: CASSTYGTGMDYTF. The CDR3 bases are TGTGCCAGCAGTACTTATGGGACAGGGATGGACTACACCTTC. This chain uses TRBV6-4 with TRBJ1-2; 9 bases fit TRBD1. In germline, CDR1 is MRHNA, CDR2 SNTAGT. V was clipped by 5 bases and J by 10 bases; unmatched bases: 11. The CDR3 has 14 residues.

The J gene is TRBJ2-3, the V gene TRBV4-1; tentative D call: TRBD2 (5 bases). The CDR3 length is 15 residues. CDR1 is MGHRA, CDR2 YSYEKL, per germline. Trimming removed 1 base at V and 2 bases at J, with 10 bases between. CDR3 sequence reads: CASSQADYHTDTQYF. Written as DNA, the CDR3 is TGCGCCAGCAGCCAAGCAGACTACCACACAGATACGCAGTATTTT.

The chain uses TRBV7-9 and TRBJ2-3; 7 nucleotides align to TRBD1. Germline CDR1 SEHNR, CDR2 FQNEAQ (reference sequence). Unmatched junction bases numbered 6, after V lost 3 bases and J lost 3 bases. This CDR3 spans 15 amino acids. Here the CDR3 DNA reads TGTGCCAGCAGCTTTCGGCAGGGGGAAACAGATACGCAGTATTTT. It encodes CASSFRQGETDTQYF.

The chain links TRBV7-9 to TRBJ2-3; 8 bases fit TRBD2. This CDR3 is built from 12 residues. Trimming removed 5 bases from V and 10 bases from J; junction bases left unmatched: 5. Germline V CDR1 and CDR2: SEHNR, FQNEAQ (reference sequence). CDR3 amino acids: CASSDRGGAQYF. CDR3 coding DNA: TGTGCCAGCAGCGATCGGGGGGGGGCGCAGTATTTT.

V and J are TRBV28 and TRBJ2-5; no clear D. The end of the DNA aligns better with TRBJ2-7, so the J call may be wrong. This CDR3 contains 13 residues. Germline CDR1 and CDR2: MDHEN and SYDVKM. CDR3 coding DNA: TGTGCCAGCAGTTTGGCGGAACACTACGAGCAGTACTTC. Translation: CASSLAEHYEQYF.

The CDR3 coding sequence is TGTGCCAGTAACACAATCCAGGGGTTTCTTCAGCCCCAGCATTTT. It yields the protein CASNTIQGFLQPQHF. The V and J genes are TRBV19 and TRBJ1-5, with a weak D call TRBD1 (6 bases). The length of the CDR3 is 15 residues. Germline CDR1 reads LNHDA; CDR2 reads SQIVND (reference sequence). Trimming removed 7 bases at V and 6 bases at J, with 19 bases between.

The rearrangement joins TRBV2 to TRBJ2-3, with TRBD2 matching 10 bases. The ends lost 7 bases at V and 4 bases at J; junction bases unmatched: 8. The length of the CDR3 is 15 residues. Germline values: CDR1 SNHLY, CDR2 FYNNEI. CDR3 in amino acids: CASTGGLAGADTQYF. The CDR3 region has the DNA TGTGCCAGCACAGGAGGGCTAGCGGGGGCAGATACGCAGTATTTT.

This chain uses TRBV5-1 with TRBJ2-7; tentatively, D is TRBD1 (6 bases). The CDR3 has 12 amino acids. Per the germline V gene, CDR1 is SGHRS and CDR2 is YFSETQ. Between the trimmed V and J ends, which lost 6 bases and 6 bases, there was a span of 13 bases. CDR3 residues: CASKDSHSEQYF. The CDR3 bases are TGCGCCAGCAAGGACAGTCATAGCGAGCAGTACTTC.

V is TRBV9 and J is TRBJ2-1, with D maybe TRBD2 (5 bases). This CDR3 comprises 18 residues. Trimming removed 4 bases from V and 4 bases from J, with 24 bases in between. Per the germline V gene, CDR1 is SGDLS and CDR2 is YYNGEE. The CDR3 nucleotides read TGTGCCAGCAGCCCACTGGGGAGCCCCCCCGTCTCTTACAATGAGCAGTTCTTC. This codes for CASSPLGSPPVSYNEQFF. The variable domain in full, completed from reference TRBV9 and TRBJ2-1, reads DSGVTQTPKHLITATGQRVTLRCSPRSGDLSVYWYQQSLDQGLQFLIQYYNGEERAKGNILERFSAQQFPDLHSELNLSSLELGDSALYFCASSPLGSPPVSYNEQFFGPGTRLTVL.

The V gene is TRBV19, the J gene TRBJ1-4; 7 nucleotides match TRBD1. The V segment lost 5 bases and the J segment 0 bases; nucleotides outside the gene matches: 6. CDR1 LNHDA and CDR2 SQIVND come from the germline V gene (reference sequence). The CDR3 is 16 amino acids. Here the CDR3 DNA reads TGTGCCAGTAGTGCGTACAGGGGAACAACTAATGAAAAACTGTTTTTT. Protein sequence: CASSAYRGTTNEKLFF. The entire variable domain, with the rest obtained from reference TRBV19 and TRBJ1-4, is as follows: DGGITQSPKYLFRKEGQNVTLSCEQNLNHDAMYWYRQDPGQGLRLIYYSQIVNDFQKGDIAEGYSVSREKKESFPLTVTSAQKNPTAFYLCASSAYRGTTNEKLFFGSGTQLSVL.

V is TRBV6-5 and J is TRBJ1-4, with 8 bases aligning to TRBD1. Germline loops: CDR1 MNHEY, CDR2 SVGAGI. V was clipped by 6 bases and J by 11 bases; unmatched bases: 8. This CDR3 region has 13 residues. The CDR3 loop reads CASRDRVVGKLFF. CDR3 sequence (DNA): TGTGCCAGCAGGGACAGGGTAGTGGGGAAACTGTTTTTT.

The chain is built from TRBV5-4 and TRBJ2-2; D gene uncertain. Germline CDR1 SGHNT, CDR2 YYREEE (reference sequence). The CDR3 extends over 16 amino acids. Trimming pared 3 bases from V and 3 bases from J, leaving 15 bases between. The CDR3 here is CASSSVNSHDTGELFF. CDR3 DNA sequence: TGTGCCAGCAGCTCGGTAAACAGCCATGACACCGGGGAGCTGTTTTTT.

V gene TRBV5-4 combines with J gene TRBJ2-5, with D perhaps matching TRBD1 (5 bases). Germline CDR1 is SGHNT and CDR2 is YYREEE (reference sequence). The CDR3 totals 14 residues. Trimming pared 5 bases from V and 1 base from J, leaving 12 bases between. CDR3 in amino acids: CASSPRQLQETQYF. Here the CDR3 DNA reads TGTGCCAGCAGTCCAAGACAGCTCCAAGAGACCCAGTACTTC.

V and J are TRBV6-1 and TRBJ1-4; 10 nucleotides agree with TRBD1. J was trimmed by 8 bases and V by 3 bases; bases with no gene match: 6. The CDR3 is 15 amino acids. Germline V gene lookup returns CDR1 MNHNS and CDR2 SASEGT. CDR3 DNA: TGTGCCAGCAGTGAGCGGGGACAGGGGCGAGAAAAACTGTTTTTT. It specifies CASSERGQGREKLFF.

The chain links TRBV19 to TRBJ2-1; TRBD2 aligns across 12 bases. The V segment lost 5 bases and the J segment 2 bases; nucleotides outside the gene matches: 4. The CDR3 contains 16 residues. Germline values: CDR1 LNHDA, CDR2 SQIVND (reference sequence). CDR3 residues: CASSLTSGRTYNEQFF. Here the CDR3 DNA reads TGTGCCAGTAGTTTGACTAGCGGGAGAACCTACAATGAGCAGTTCTTC.

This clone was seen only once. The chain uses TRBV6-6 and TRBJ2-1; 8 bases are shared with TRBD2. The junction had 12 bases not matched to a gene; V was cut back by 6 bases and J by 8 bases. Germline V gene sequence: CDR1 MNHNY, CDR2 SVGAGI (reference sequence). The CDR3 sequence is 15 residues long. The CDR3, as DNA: TGTGCCAGCAGCCCCGCCGGGACTAGTGGCTATGAGCAGTTCTTC. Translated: CASSPAGTSGYEQFF.

This chain's CDR3 is CASSQVFRQQYF. DNA for the CDR3: TGTGCCAGCAGCCAAGTCTTCCGTCAGCAGTACTTC. This chain joins TRBV14 and TRBJ2-7; no clear D. V gave up 1 base and J gave up 8 bases, with 9 bases separating them. CDR3 length: 12 amino acids. CDR1 SGHDN and CDR2 FVKESK come from the germline V gene.

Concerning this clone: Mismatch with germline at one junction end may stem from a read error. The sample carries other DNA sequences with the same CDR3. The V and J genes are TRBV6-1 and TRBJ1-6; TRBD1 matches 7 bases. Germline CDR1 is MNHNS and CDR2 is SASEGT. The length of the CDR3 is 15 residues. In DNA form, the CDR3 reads TGTGCCAGCAGAACAGGGGTGCCCTATAATTCCCCCCTCCACTTT. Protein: CASRTGVPYNSPLHF.

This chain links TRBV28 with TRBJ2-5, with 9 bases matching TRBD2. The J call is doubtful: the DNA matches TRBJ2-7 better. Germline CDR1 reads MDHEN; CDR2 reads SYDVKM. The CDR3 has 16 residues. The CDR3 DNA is TGTGCCAGCAAGGGCGGGGGGGCCCCGATCTCCTACGAGCAGTACTTC. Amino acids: CASKGGGAPISYEQYF.

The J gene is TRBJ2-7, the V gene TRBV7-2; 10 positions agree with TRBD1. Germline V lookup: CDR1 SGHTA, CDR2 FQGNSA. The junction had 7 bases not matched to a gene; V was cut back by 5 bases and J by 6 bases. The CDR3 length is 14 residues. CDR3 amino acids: CASSPRQGAAEQYF. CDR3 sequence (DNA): TGTGCCAGCAGCCCAAGACAGGGGGCGGCCGAGCAGTACTTC.

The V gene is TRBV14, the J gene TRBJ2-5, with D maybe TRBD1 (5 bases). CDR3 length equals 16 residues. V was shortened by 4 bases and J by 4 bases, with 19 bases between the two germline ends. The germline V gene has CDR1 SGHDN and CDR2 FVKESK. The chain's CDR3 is CASSPRVLLGGETQYF. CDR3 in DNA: TGTGCCAGCAGCCCCAGGGTATTGTTAGGTGGAGAGACCCAGTACTTC. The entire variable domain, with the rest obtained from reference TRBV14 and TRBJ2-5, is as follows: EAGVTQFPSHSVIEKGQTVTLRCDPISGHDNLYWYRRVMGKEIKFLLHFVKESKQDESGMPNNRFLAERTGGTYSTLKVQPAELEDSGVYFCASSPRVLLGGETQYFGPGTRLLVL.

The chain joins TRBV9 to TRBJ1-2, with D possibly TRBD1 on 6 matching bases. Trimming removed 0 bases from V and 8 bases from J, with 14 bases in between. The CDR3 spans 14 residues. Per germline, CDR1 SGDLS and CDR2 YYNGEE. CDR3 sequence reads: CASSVGGGEDGYTF. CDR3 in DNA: TGTGCCAGCAGCGTAGGGGGGGGCGAGGACGGCTACACCTTC. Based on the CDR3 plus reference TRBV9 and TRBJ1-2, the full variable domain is DSGVTQTPKHLITATGQRVTLRCSPRSGDLSVYWYQQSLDQGLQFLIQYYNGEERAKGNILERFSAQQFPDLHSELNLSSLELGDSALYFCASSVGGGEDGYTFGSGTRLTVV.

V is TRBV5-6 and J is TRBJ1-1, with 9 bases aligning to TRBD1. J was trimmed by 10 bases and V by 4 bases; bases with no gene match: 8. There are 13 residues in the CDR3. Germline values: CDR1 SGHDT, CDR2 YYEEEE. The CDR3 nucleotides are TGTGCCAGCAGCATGGACAGGGGCCTTATAGCTTTCTTT. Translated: CASSMDRGLIAFF.

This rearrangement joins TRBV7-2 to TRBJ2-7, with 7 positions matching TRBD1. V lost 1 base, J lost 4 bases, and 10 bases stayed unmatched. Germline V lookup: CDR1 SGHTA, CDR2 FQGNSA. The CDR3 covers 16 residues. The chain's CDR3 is CASSLVFGDRKYEQYF. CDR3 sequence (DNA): TGTGCCAGCAGCTTAGTTTTTGGGGACAGAAAATACGAGCAGTACTTC. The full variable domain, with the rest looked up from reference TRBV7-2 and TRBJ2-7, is GAGVSQSPSNKVTEKGKDVELRCDPISGHTALYWYRQSLGQGLEFLIYFQGNSAPDKSGLPSDRFSAERTGGSVSTLTIQRTQQEDSAVYLCASSLVFGDRKYEQYFGPGTRLTVT.

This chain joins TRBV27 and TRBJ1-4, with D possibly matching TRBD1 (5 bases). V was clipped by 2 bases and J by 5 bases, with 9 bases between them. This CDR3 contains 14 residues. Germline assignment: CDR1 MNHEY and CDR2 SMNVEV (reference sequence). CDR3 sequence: CASSLQGPNEKLFF. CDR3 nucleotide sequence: TGTGCCAGCAGTTTACAGGGTCCCAATGAAAAACTGTTTTTT.

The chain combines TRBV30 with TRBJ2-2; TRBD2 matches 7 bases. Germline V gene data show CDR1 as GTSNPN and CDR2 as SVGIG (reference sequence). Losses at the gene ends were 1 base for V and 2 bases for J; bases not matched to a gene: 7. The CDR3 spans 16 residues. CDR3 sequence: CAWSGPSGANTGELFF. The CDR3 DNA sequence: TGTGCCTGGAGTGGACCCAGCGGGGCCAACACCGGGGAGCTGTTTTTT. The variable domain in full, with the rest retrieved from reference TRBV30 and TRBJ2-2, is SQTIHQWPATLVQPVGSPLSLECTVEGTSNPNLYWYRQAAGRGLQLLFYSVGIGQISSEVPQNLSASRPQDRQFILSSKKLLLSDSGFYLCAWSGPSGANTGELFFGEGSRLTVL.